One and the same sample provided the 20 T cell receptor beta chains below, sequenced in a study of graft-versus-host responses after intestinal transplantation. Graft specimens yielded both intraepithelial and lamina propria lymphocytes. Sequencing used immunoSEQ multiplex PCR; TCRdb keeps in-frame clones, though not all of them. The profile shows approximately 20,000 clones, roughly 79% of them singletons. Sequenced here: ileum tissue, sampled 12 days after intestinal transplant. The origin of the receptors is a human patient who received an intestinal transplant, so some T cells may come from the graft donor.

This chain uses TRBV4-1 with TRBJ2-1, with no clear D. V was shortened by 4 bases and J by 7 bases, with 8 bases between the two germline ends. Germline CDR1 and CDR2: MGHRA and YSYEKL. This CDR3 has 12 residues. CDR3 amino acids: CASSPTSNEQFF. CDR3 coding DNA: TGCGCCAGCAGCCCTACCTCGAATGAGCAGTTCTTC.

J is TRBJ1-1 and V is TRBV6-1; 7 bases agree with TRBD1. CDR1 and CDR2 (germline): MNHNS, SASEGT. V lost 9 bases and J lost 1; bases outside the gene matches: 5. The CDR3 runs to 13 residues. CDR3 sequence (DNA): TGTGCCAGTTTGGGACAGCCGAACACTGAAGCTTTCTTT. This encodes CASLGQPNTEAFF.

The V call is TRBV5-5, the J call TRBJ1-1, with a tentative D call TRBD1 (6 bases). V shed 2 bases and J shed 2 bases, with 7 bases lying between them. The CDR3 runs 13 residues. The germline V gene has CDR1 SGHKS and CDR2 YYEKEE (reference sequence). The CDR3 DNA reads TGTGCCAGCAGCTTCGGGACAAACACTGAAGCTTTCTTT. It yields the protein CASSFGTNTEAFF.

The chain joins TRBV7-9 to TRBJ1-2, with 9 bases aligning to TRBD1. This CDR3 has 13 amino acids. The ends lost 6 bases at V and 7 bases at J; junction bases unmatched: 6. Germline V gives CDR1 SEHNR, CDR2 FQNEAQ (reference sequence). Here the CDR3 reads CASRRTGEVGYTF. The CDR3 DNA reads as TGTGCCAGCAGAAGGACAGGGGAAGTTGGCTACACCTTC.

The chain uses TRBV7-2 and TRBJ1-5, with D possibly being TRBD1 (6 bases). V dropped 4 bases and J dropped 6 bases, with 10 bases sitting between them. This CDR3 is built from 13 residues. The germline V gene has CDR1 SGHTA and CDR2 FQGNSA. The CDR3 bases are TGTGCCAGCAGCTATAGGGGGGGTCAGCCCCAGCATTTT. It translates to CASSYRGGQPQHF.

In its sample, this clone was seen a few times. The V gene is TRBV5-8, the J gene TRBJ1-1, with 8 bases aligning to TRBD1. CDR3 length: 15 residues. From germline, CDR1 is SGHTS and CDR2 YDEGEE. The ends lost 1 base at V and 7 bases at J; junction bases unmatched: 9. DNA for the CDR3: TGTGCCAGCAGCTTGCTACCAGGGGGCGGGGGTGAAGCTTTCTTT. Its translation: CASSLLPGGGGEAFF.

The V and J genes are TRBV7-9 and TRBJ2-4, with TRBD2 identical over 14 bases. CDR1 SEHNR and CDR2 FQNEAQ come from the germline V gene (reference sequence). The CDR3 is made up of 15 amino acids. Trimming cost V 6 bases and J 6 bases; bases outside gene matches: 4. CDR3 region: CASRAGTSGRNIQYF. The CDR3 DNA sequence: TGTGCCAGCAGGGCCGGGACTAGCGGGAGAAACATTCAGTACTTC.

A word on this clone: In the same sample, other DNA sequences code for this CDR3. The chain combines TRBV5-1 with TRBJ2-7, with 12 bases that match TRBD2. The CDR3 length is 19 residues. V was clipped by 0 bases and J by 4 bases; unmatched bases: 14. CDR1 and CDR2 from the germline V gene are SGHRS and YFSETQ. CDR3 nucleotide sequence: TGCGCCAGCAGCTTGGCGGGGGCTAGAGTGGGGACTAGCGGGTACGAGCAGTACTTC. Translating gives CASSLAGARVGTSGYEQYF.

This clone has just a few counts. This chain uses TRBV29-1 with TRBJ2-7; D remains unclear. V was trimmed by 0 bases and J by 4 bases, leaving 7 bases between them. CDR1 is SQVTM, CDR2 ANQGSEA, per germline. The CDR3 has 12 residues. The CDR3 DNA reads TGCAGCGTTGAAGATGTCGGGTACGAGCAGTACTTC. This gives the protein CSVEDVGYEQYF.

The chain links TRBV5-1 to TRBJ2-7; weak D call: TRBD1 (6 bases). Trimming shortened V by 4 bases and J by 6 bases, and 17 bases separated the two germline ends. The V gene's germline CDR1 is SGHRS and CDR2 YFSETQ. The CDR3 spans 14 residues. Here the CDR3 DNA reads TGCGCCAGCAGCCTCAGGACAGCGTTGAGCGAGCAGTACTTC. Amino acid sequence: CASSLRTALSEQYF.

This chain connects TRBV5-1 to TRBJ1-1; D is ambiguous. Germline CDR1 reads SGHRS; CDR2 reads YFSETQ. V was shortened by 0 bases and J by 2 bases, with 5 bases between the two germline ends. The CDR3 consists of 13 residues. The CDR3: CASSLDPNTEAFF. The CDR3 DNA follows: TGCGCCAGCAGCTTGGATCCTAACACTGAAGCTTTCTTT.

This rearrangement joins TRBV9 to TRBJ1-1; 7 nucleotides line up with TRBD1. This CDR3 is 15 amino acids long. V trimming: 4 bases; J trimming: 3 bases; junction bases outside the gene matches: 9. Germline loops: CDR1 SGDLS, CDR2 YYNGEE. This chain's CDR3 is CASSPRQGLDTEAFF. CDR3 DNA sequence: TGTGCCAGCAGCCCAAGACAGGGCCTCGACACTGAAGCTTTCTTT.

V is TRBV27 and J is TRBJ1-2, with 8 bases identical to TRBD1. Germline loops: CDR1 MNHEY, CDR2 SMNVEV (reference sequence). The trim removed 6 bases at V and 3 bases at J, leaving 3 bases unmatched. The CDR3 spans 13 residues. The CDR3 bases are TGTGCCAGCAGCAAACAGGGGGACTATGGCTACACCTTC. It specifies CASSKQGDYGYTF.

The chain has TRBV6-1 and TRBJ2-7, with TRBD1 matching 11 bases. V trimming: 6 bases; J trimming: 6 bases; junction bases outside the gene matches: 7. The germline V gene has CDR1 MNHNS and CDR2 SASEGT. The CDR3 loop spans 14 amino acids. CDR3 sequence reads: CASRRGQGAGEQYF. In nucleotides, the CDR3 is TGTGCCAGCAGGCGCGGACAGGGGGCGGGCGAGCAGTACTTC.

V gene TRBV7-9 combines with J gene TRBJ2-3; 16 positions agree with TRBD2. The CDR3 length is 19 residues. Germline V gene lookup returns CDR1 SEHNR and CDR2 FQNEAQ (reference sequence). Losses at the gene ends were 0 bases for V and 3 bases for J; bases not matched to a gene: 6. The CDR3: CASSLASGLAGGRTDTQYF. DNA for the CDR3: TGTGCCAGCAGCTTAGCATCGGGACTAGCGGGAGGGAGGACAGATACGCAGTATTTT.

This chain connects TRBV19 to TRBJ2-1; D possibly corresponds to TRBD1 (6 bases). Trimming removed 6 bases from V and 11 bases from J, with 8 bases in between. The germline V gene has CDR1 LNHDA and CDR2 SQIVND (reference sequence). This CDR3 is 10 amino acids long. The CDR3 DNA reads TGTGCCAGTAGCGGGGACAAGCAGTTCTTC. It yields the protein CASSGDKQFF.

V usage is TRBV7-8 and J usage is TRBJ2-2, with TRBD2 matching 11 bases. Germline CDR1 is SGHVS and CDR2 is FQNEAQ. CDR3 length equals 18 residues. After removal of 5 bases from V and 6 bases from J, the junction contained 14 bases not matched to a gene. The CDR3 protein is CASSPEASGGFLAGELFF. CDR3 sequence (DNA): TGTGCCAGCAGCCCAGAGGCTAGCGGGGGGTTTCTGGCCGGGGAGCTGTTTTTT.

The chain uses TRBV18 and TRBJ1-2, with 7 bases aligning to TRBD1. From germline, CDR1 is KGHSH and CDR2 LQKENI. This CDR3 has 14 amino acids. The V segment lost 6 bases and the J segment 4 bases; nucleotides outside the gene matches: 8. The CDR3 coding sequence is TGTGCCAGCTCCTCCGGGACAGTGACCTATGGCTACACCTTC. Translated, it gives CASSSGTVTYGYTF.

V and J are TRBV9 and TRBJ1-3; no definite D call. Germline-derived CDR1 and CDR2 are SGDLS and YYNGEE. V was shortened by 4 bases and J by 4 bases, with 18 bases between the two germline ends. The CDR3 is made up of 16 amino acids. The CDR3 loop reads CASSSHAAARGNTIYF. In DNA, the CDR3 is TGTGCCAGCAGCTCGCACGCGGCGGCAAGGGGAAACACCATATATTTT.

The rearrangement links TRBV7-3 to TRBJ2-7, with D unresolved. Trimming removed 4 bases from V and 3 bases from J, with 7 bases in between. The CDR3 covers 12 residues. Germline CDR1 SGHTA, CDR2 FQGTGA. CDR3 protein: CASSSPGYEQYF. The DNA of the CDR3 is TGTGCCAGCAGCTCACCGGGCTACGAGCAGTACTTC.